The T cell receptor beta chain described here comes from a study of chemoradiotherapy in HPV16-positive cancers. Samples were taken several times over chemoradiotherapy. Study-wide points: Candidate HPV-specific clones and E7-related TCR motifs grew in tumor during treatment. HPV-specific T cells were functionally defined from only a couple of HPV16-positive patients.

For this clone: Its specificity is not known.

Clones were read by immunoSEQ multiplex PCR, and TCRdb kept only the in-frame ones, dropping some. The data show roughly 14,000 clones, approximately 90% seen once. This clonotype originated in a human donor with HPV-associated anogenital cancer. Sequenced here: blood, sampled from a patient who underwent chemoradiotherapy.

The CDR3, as DNA: TGTGCCAGCAGTGTTAAGGGGGACGCGGTTGACGGCTACACCTTC. It specifies CASSVKGDAVDGYTF. The gene calls are TRBV6-4 and TRBJ1-2; possible D gene TRBD1, 6 bases. There are 15 residues in the CDR3. The V and J ends lost 4 bases and 8 bases respectively, with 20 bases between them. In germline, CDR1 is MRHNA, CDR2 SNTAGT.